Listed here are 30 T cell receptor beta chains from one sample, sequenced in a study of T cell responses to AZD1222 COVID-19 vaccine. Sequencing used immunoSEQ multiplex PCR; TCRdb keeps in-frame clones, though not all of them. The sample consists of some 120,000 clones, 88% of them appearing once. The sample consisted of peripheral blood, taken on day 0 of MenACWY control vaccination. The receptors here all came from an adult in good health.

The gene calls are TRBV12-2 and TRBJ1-3. TRBV12-2 is termed a pseudogene. The CDR3 consists of 11 residues. The CDR3 reads CASRLMHTIYF. CDR3 sequence (DNA): TGTGCAAGTCGCTTAATGCACACCATATATTTT.

The rearrangement joins TRBV10-1 to TRBJ2-2; D is ambiguous. Trimming removed 6 bases from V and 1 base from J, with 3 bases in between. The CDR3 sequence is 12 residues long. Germline V gives CDR1 WNHNN, CDR2 SYGVQD (reference sequence). Written as DNA, the CDR3 is TGCGCCAGCAGCGAGAACACCGGGGAGCTGTTTTTT. It codes for CASSENTGELFF.

The genes are TRBV19 and TRBJ1-1; D not certain. The CDR3 length is 15 residues. The V gene lost 5 bases and the J gene lost 0 bases, with 13 bases spanning the gap. Germline CDR1 LNHDA, CDR2 SQIVND (reference sequence). In nucleotides, the CDR3 is TGTGCCAGTAGTCCCCGGACGGAATTGAACACTGAAGCTTTCTTT. Its translation: CASSPRTELNTEAFF.

This chain uses TRBV6-2 or TRBV6-3 with TRBJ1-5; D unclear. This CDR3 has 12 amino acids. Between the trimmed V and J ends, which lost 5 bases and 11 bases, there was a span of 13 bases. Looked up from germline, CDR1 is MNHEY and CDR2 is SVGEGT. The CDR3 region is CASSDTLEAQHF. The CDR3 bases are TGTGCCAGCAGTGACACCCTTGAGGCCCAGCATTTT.

The rearrangement uses TRBV19 and TRBJ2-2; TRBD2 matches at 11 bases. V gave up 6 bases and J gave up 7 bases; unmatched junction bases: 7. The CDR3 extends over 15 amino acids. The germline V gene has CDR1 LNHDA and CDR2 SQIVND (reference sequence). The CDR3 loop reads CASSSTGLAVGELFF. In nucleotides, the CDR3 is TGTGCCAGTAGCTCAACGGGACTAGCGGTCGGGGAGCTGTTTTTT.

The chain carries TRBV28 and TRBJ1-1, with a weak D call TRBD1 (6 bases). V shed 6 bases and J shed 6 bases, with 23 bases lying between them. The CDR3 is 16 amino acids. CDR1 is MDHEN, CDR2 SYDVKM, per germline. CDR3 amino acids: CASSLSWTARGAEAFF. The CDR3 bases are TGTGCCAGCAGCTTAAGCTGGACAGCCCGAGGGGCTGAAGCTTTCTTT.

CDR3 sequence (DNA): TGTGCCAGCAGCTTATCCGAAAACAGGGTCTCCTACGAGCAGTACTTC. Residues: CASSLSENRVSYEQYF. The chain links TRBV7-3 to TRBJ2-7; D possibly corresponds to TRBD1 (6 bases). Germline CDR1 reads SGHTA; CDR2 reads FQGTGA. The length of the CDR3 is 16 residues. Trimming stripped 2 bases from V and 0 bases from J, with 14 bases between.

The rearrangement uses TRBV11-3 and TRBJ2-2; TRBD1 agrees at 8 bases. J gave up 3 bases and V 4 bases, and 4 bases lay outside the gene matches. CDR1 and CDR2 from the germline V gene are SGHNT and YENEEA. This CDR3 contains 15 residues. CDR3 protein: CASSSNRGDTGELFF. The CDR3 coding sequence is TGTGCCAGCAGCTCCAACAGGGGGGACACCGGGGAGCTGTTTTTT.

The table lists this clone with a count of one. The chain is built from TRBV11-2 and TRBJ1-3; D remains unclear. Per the germline V gene, CDR1 is SGHAT and CDR2 is FQNNGV. This CDR3 is 14 amino acids long. Trimming left V 7 bases short and J 0 bases short, with 10 bases between. In nucleotides, the CDR3 is TGTGCCAGCACCCCGGCCCTCTCTGGAAACACCATATATTTT. Encoded protein: CASTPALSGNTIYF.

The chain couples TRBV2 to TRBJ2-7, with 7 bases aligning to TRBD2. Germline V lookup: CDR1 SNHLY, CDR2 FYNNEI. The V gene end was trimmed by 8 bases and the J gene end by 3 bases; junction bases not matched to a gene: 10. This CDR3 region has 14 residues. CDR3 sequence reads: CASFRPSGLYEQYF. The DNA of the CDR3 is TGTGCCAGCTTCCGGCCTAGCGGCCTCTACGAGCAGTACTTC.

The chain combines TRBV30 with TRBJ1-2; D remains ambiguous. Germline assignment: CDR1 GTSNPN and CDR2 SVGIG (reference sequence). The CDR3 has 10 residues. Here the CDR3 DNA reads TGTGCAAGCCGGGAGGATGGCTACACCTTC. Translating it yields CASREDGYTF. The full variable domain, rest sourced from reference TRBV30 and TRBJ1-2, is SQTIHQWPATLVQPVGSPLSLECTVEGTSNPNLYWYRQAAGRGLQLLFYSVGIGQISSEVPQNLSASRPQDRQFILSSKKLLLSDSGFYLCASREDGYTFGSGTRLTVV.

The DNA of the CDR3 is TGCGCCAGCAGCTTGAAGCGGGGCCCTGTAGAGCAGTACTTC. The encoded protein is CASSLKRGPVEQYF. The V call is TRBV5-1, the J call TRBJ2-7; 7 nucleotides match TRBD2. J lost 7 bases, V lost 1 base, and 8 bases had no gene match. CDR1 and CDR2 (germline): SGHRS, YFSETQ. The CDR3 runs 14 residues. The variable domain in full, completed from reference TRBV5-1 and TRBJ2-7, reads KAGVTQTPRYLIKTRGQQVTLSCSPISGHRSVSWYQQTPGQGLQFLFEYFSETQRNKGNFPGRFSGRQFSNSRSEMNVSTLELGDSALYLCASSLKRGPVEQYFGPGTRLTVT.

The chain combines TRBV5-1 with TRBJ2-1; the match to TRBD2 covers 8 bases. CDR3 length: 15 amino acids. The J segment lost 9 bases and the V segment lost 0 bases, leaving 8 bases of the junction unmatched. In germline, CDR1 is SGHRS, CDR2 YFSETQ. CDR3 in DNA: TGCGCCAGCAGCTTGGTAACTAGCGGAGGGGGTGAGCAGTTCTTC. It yields the protein CASSLVTSGGGEQFF.

This chain joins TRBV19 and TRBJ2-7, with D possibly TRBD2 on 5 matching bases. Germline CDR1 and CDR2: LNHDA and SQIVND (reference sequence). V lost 5 bases to trimming and J lost 0 bases, with 14 bases between them. The CDR3 runs 15 residues. CDR3 loop: CASSLRGSSSYEQYF. DNA for the CDR3: TGTGCCAGTAGTTTAAGAGGGAGCAGCTCCTACGAGCAGTACTTC.

This chain uses TRBV27 with TRBJ2-1, with 8 bases lining up with TRBD2. V gave up 4 bases and J gave up 7 bases; unmatched junction bases: 12. Looked up from germline, CDR1 is MNHEY and CDR2 is SMNVEV (reference sequence). The CDR3 contains 16 residues. The CDR3 here is CASSSPPAGVVNEQFF. CDR3 coding DNA: TGTGCCAGCAGTTCCCCTCCAGCGGGAGTCGTTAATGAGCAGTTCTTC.

This clone was counted a single time. The chain links TRBV5-1 to TRBJ2-3; 8 positions agree with TRBD1. Germline V CDR1 and CDR2: SGHRS, YFSETQ. The CDR3 extends over 15 amino acids. V dropped 5 bases and J dropped 3; count of bases not matched to a gene: 8. As DNA, the CDR3 is TGCGCCAGCAGTCCATCGACAGGGGCGACAGATACGCAGTATTTT. Its protein is CASSPSTGATDTQYF.

The J gene is TRBJ2-5, the V gene TRBV28; D possibly corresponds to TRBD1 (6 bases). The ends were cut back, 3 bases at V and 1 base at J, with 12 bases in the middle. Per germline, CDR1 MDHEN and CDR2 SYDVKM. CDR3 length equals 15 residues. The CDR3 DNA reads as TGTGCCAGCAGTTTCTTCGGACAGATCCAAGAGACCCAGTACTTC. The encoded protein is CASSFFGQIQETQYF.

The chain is built from TRBV3-1 (or the pseudogene TRBV3-2) and TRBJ2-4, with 11 bases identical to TRBD2. Germline CDR1 and CDR2: LGHDT and YNNKEL (reference sequence). This CDR3 has 20 residues. The V gene end was trimmed by 4 bases and the J gene end by 2 bases; junction bases not matched to a gene: 16. This CDR3 is CASSRRAGLADLSTKNIQYF. In nucleotides, the CDR3 is TGTGCCAGCAGCCGAAGGGCGGGACTAGCGGACTTGTCAACCAAAAACATTCAGTACTTC.

V and J are TRBV3-1 (or the pseudogene TRBV3-2) and TRBJ2-7; D may be TRBD1 (5 bases). In germline, CDR1 is LGHDT, CDR2 YNNKEL (reference sequence). V lost 0 bases to trimming and J lost 0 bases, with 15 bases between them. The CDR3 is made up of 17 amino acids. The CDR3 DNA follows: TGTGCCAGCAGCCAAGATCTTAGCCCAGGGTACTCCTACGAGCAGTACTTC. It encodes CASSQDLSPGYSYEQYF.

The CDR3 DNA sequence: TGTGCCAGCAGTGCTTTAGTTGCAGGGGTGAGCCACGAGCAGTACTTC. Its protein is CASSALVAGVSHEQYF. The rearrangement uses TRBV6-4 and TRBJ2-7; perhaps TRBD1 as D (6 bases). The CDR3 loop spans 16 amino acids. V lost 4 bases and J lost 5, with 21 bases in between. Looked up from germline, CDR1 is MRHNA and CDR2 is SNTAGT.

V gene TRBV7-9 combines with J gene TRBJ1-4; no firm D call. The germline V gene encodes CDR1 SEHNR and CDR2 FQNEAQ (reference sequence). The CDR3 length is 13 residues. V shed 1 base and J shed 5 bases, with 5 bases lying between them. In nucleotides, the CDR3 is TGTGCCAGCAGCTTAGAACTAAATGAAAAACTGTTTTTT. Its translation is CASSLELNEKLFF.

This clone appeared once. The identical CDR3 is also encoded by other nucleotide sequences in the sample. This chain uses TRBV5-1 with TRBJ2-7; 8 bases map to TRBD1. Germline CDR1 SGHRS, CDR2 YFSETQ. The J segment lost 4 bases and the V segment lost 4 bases, leaving 1 base of the junction unmatched. CDR3 length equals 12 residues. In nucleotides, the CDR3 is TGCGCCAGCAGCGGACAGGGTTACGAGCAGTACTTC. The encoded protein is CASSGQGYEQYF.

The chain's CDR3 is CASTDLPAGDHEQYF. CDR3 DNA: TGTGCCAGTACCGATTTGCCAGCGGGAGACCACGAGCAGTACTTC. The chain employs TRBV19 and TRBJ2-7, with 8 bases aligning to TRBD2. This CDR3 region has 15 residues. Germline V gene data show CDR1 as LNHDA and CDR2 as SQIVND (reference sequence). V lost 7 bases and J lost 5; bases outside the gene matches: 13.

V usage is TRBV28 and J usage is TRBJ2-7; 9 nucleotides align to TRBD1. Unmatched junction bases numbered 7, after V lost 4 bases and J lost 3 bases. This CDR3 comprises 15 residues. Germline V gene sequence: CDR1 MDHEN, CDR2 SYDVKM. For the CDR3, the DNA is TGTGCCAGCAGTTCGTCCGGGACAGGGATCTACGAGCAGTACTTC. Encoded protein: CASSSSGTGIYEQYF.

This rearrangement joins TRBV28 to TRBJ2-1; D call uncertain. The CDR3 has 17 residues. V lost 3 bases and J lost 8, with 23 bases in between. Germline V lookup: CDR1 MDHEN, CDR2 SYDVKM. The CDR3 DNA follows: TGTGCCAGCAGTTTCCGATCGTTTCGAAGAGTTGGCGATGAGCAGTTCTTC. This encodes CASSFRSFRRVGDEQFF. Full variable domain (remainder filled in from reference TRBV28 and TRBJ2-1): DVKVTQSSRYLVKRTGEKVFLECVQDMDHENMFWYRQDPGLGLRLIYFSYDVKMKEKGDIPEGYSVSREKKERFSLILESASTNQTSMYLCASSFRSFRRVGDEQFFGPGTRLTVL.

The chain carries TRBV7-3 and TRBJ2-5, with 9 positions matching TRBD2. After removal of 3 bases from V and 2 bases from J, the junction contained 1 base not matched to a gene. The CDR3 is 14 residues long. Germline-derived CDR1 and CDR2 are SGHTA and FQGTGA. The CDR3 loop is CASSFLAGQETQYF. CDR3 nucleotide sequence: TGTGCCAGCAGCTTCCTAGCGGGGCAAGAGACCCAGTACTTC.

This clone was counted a single time. The gene calls are TRBV6-4 and TRBJ2-7; 11 bases are a match to TRBD1. The CDR3 totals 15 residues. V lost 0 bases and J lost 3; bases outside the gene matches: 1. In germline, CDR1 is MRHNA, CDR2 SNTAGT. CDR3 residues: CASSDSGTGGYEQYF. The CDR3 DNA sequence: TGTGCCAGCAGTGACTCCGGGACAGGGGGCTACGAGCAGTACTTC.

The chain carries TRBV2 and TRBJ2-7; 10 bases fit TRBD1. Germline V gene sequence: CDR1 SNHLY, CDR2 FYNNEI. CDR3 length: 15 amino acids. With V trimmed by 8 bases and J by 1 base, 8 bases remained unmatched. The CDR3 is CASGTGDVGSYEQYF. In DNA, the CDR3 is TGTGCCAGCGGGACAGGGGATGTGGGGTCCTACGAGCAGTACTTC.

The CDR3: CAWTYGGNEQFF. CDR3 sequence (DNA): TGTGCCTGGACCTATGGGGGCAATGAGCAGTTCTTC. This chain links TRBV30 with TRBJ2-1; either TRBD1 or TRBD2 may supply D (5 bases each). Trimming removed 4 bases from V and 6 bases from J, with 10 bases in between. Per the germline V gene, CDR1 is GTSNPN and CDR2 is SVGIG (reference sequence). CDR3 length: 12 amino acids.

This clone was seen a single time. V usage is TRBV2 and J usage is TRBJ2-3; D possibly corresponds to TRBD2 (5 bases). The CDR3 sequence is 11 residues long. Trimming pared 8 bases from V and 4 bases from J, leaving 7 bases between. Germline V gene lookup returns CDR1 SNHLY and CDR2 FYNNEI. CDR3 DNA sequence: TGTGCCAGCCTCGGGGCAGATACGCAGTATTTT. It codes for CASLGADTQYF.